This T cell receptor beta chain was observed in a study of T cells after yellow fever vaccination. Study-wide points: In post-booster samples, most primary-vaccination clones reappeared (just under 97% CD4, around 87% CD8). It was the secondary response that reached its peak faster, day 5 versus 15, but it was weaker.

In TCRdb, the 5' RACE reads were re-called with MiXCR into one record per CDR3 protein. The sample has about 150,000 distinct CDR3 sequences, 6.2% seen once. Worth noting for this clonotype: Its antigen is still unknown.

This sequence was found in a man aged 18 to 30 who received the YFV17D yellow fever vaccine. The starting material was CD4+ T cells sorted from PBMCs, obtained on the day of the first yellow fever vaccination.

CDR3 nucleotide sequence: TGTGCCAGCAGTTCTAACACTAATGAAAAACTGTTTTTT. Its protein product is CASSSNTNEKLFF. The chain carries TRBV6-5 and TRBJ1-4; no clear D. The CDR3 has 13 amino acids. Trimming took 4 bases from V and 2 from J, leaving 5 bases between them. Germline V gene data show CDR1 as MNHEY and CDR2 as SVGAGI.